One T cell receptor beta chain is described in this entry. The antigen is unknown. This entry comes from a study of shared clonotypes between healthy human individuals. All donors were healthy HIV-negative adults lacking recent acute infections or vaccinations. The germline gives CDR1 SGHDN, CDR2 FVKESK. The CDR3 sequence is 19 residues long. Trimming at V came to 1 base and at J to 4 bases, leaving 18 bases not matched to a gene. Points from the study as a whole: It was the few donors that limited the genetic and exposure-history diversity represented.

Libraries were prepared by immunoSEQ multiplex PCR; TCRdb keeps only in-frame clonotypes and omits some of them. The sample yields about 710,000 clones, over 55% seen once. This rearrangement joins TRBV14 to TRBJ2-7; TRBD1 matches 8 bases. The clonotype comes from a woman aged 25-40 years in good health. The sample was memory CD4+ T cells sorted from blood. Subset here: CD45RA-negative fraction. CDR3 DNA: TGTGCCAGCAGCCAAGGGACGGTCGGACAGGGTAGTAGGAGGTACGAGCAGTACTTC. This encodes CASSQGTVGQGSRRYEQYF.